Below, 19 T cell receptor beta chains from the same sample are listed, as sequenced in a study of cytomegalovirus exposure and HLA in healthy donors. Measured with immunoSEQ multiplex PCR; TCRdb has only the in-frame clones, and not every one. The repertoire has about 60,000 clones, roughly 96% of them found once; the top ten carry approximately 1%. The sample consisted of PBMCs. Every receptor here comes from a man aged 18 to 30 in good health and CMV-seronegative.

The chain is built from TRBV6-6 and TRBJ2-1; 10 bases line up with TRBD2. The J segment lost 8 bases and the V segment lost 0 bases, leaving 7 bases of the junction unmatched. The CDR3 covers 16 residues. Germline V lookup: CDR1 MNHNY, CDR2 SVGAGI (reference sequence). The CDR3 DNA reads TGTGCCAGCAGTTACTCGCCAGTAGGACTAGCGGATGAGCAGTTCTTC. This encodes CASSYSPVGLADEQFF.

The chain employs TRBV4-1 and TRBJ2-3, with D unresolved. V shed 0 bases and J shed 2 bases, with 18 bases lying between them. Germline V gene data show CDR1 as MGHRA and CDR2 as YSYEKL. The CDR3 totals 18 residues. The CDR3 sequence: CASSQEPAPGANTDTQYF. The CDR3 DNA is TGCGCCAGCAGCCAAGAACCAGCGCCCGGAGCTAACACAGATACGCAGTATTTT.

This clone was seen just once. The V gene is TRBV28, the J gene TRBJ2-7; 11 positions agree with TRBD2. Germline trimming cut 5 bases from V and 3 bases from J; bases unmatched to any gene: 6. Germline V gene lookup returns CDR1 MDHEN and CDR2 SYDVKM. The CDR3 totals 15 residues. This CDR3 is CASSPGLAGGYEQYF. The CDR3 coding sequence is TGTGCCAGCAGTCCGGGGCTAGCGGGAGGCTACGAGCAGTACTTC. The complete variable domain, with remaining parts taken from reference TRBV28 and TRBJ2-7, reads DVKVTQSSRYLVKRTGEKVFLECVQDMDHENMFWYRQDPGLGLRLIYFSYDVKMKEKGDIPEGYSVSREKKERFSLILESASTNQTSMYLCASSPGLAGGYEQYFGPGTRLTVT.

The CDR3 region has the DNA TGCGCCAGCAGCCAGTCCGAGACAGATTCTTATGGCTACACCTTC. The encoded protein is CASSQSETDSYGYTF. The chain carries TRBV4-3 and TRBJ1-2; tentative D call: TRBD1 (5 bases). Between the trimmed V and J ends, which lost 3 bases and 5 bases, there was a span of 16 bases. This CDR3 has 15 residues. Germline V gene lookup returns CDR1 LGHNA and CDR2 YSLEER.

In DNA, the CDR3 is TGTGCCAGCAGTTTATCAGGGCCCCAAGGACACGAGCAGTACTTC. It yields the protein CASSLSGPQGHEQYF. The V call is TRBV28, the J call TRBJ2-7; a weak D match, TRBD1 (5 bases). CDR3 length: 15 amino acids. Germline CDR1 reads MDHEN; CDR2 reads SYDVKM. V dropped 1 base and J dropped 5 bases, with 15 bases sitting between them.

With respect to this clone: At one boundary the junction diverges from the germline segment, which might be a read error. This chain links TRBV7-7 with TRBJ2-5; 10 bases are a match to TRBD1. The V gene's germline CDR1 is SSHAT and CDR2 FNYEAQ (reference sequence). The CDR3 runs 15 residues. CDR3 loop: CASSQTGGSQETQYF. CDR3 DNA sequence: TGTGCTAGCAGCCAGACAGGGGGCTCACAAGAGACCCAGTACTTC.

The chain joins TRBV7-2 to TRBJ2-5; possible D gene TRBD2, 6 bases. Trimming left V 6 bases short and J 5 bases short, with 10 bases between. The CDR3 runs 12 residues. In germline, CDR1 is SGHTA, CDR2 FQGNSA. The CDR3 loop reads CASRLAGETQYF. The CDR3 DNA sequence: TGTGCCAGCAGACTAGCAGGGGAGACCCAGTACTTC.

V usage is TRBV4-1 and J usage is TRBJ2-7; possible D gene TRBD2, 6 bases. V lost 0 bases to trimming and J lost 0 bases, with 9 bases between them. Germline CDR1 and CDR2: MGHRA and YSYEKL. There are 15 residues in the CDR3. Here the CDR3 DNA reads TGCGCCAGCAGCCAAGAAAGCGGGTCCTCCTACGAGCAGTACTTC. The encoded protein is CASSQESGSSYEQYF.

This rearrangement joins TRBV7-2 to TRBJ2-5; a weak D match, TRBD2 (7 bases). The germline V gene encodes CDR1 SGHTA and CDR2 FQGNSA. V lost 3 bases and J 1 base, leaving 12 bases between the germline ends. CDR3 size: 15 residues. The CDR3 is CASSFRGAVQETQYF. The CDR3 nucleotides are TGTGCCAGCAGCTTCCGGGGGGCGGTCCAAGAGACCCAGTACTTC.

The genes are TRBV9 and TRBJ2-5; TRBD2 agrees at 8 bases. V lost 5 bases and J lost 5; bases outside the gene matches: 11. This CDR3 is 15 amino acids long. CDR1 SGDLS and CDR2 YYNGEE come from the germline V gene. CDR3 bases: TGTGCCAGCAGTAGAAGCGGGAGCCTTGGCGAGACCCAGTACTTC. This codes for CASSRSGSLGETQYF.

The V and J genes are TRBV15 and TRBJ1-1; a weak D match, TRBD1 (5 bases). V was pared by 0 bases and J by 0 bases, with 14 bases between. Germline loops: CDR1 LNHNV, CDR2 YYDKDF (reference sequence). This CDR3 has 17 amino acids. In DNA form, the CDR3 reads TGTGCCACCAGCAGAGATATCGTGGAGACAGTGAACACTGAAGCTTTCTTT. It yields the protein CATSRDIVETVNTEAFF. Drawing the rest from reference TRBV15 and TRBJ1-1, the complete variable domain is DAMVIQNPRYQVTQFGKPVTLSCSQTLNHNVMYWYQQKSSQAPKLLFHYYDKDFNNEADTPDNFQSRRPNTSFCFLDIRSPGLGDTAMYLCATSRDIVETVNTEAFFGQGTRLTVV.

The chain carries TRBV19 and TRBJ2-7; 11 bases align to TRBD1. This CDR3 is built from 15 residues. Germline values: CDR1 LNHDA, CDR2 SQIVND (reference sequence). V gave up 4 bases and J gave up 4 bases; unmatched junction bases: 6. CDR3 region: CASSKGQGDVYEQYF. The CDR3 DNA reads TGTGCCAGTAGTAAGGGACAGGGGGACGTGTACGAGCAGTACTTC. The entire variable domain, with the rest obtained from reference TRBV19 and TRBJ2-7, is as follows: DGGITQSPKYLFRKEGQNVTLSCEQNLNHDAMYWYRQDPGQGLRLIYYSQIVNDFQKGDIAEGYSVSREKKESFPLTVTSAQKNPTAFYLCASSKGQGDVYEQYFGPGTRLTVT.

The chain recombines TRBV27 with TRBJ2-1; TRBD2 agrees at 7 bases. The ends lost 8 bases at V and 0 bases at J; junction bases unmatched: 10. This CDR3 comprises 16 residues. Germline V CDR1 and CDR2: MNHEY, SMNVEV (reference sequence). The CDR3 nucleotides are TGTGCCAGCCTCAGTCGGGGGGACTACTCCTACAATGAGCAGTTCTTC. It translates to CASLSRGDYSYNEQFF.

The chain uses TRBV21-1 and TRBJ2-7; the table names TRBD1, a call not compared with the DNA. TRBV21-1 is marked as a pseudogene. The CDR3 is 15 amino acids. The CDR3 DNA is TGTGCCAGCAGCAAGGGACAGGATGAAGGCTACGAGCAGTACTTC. Its protein is CASSKGQDEGYEQYF.

The rearrangement uses TRBV7-6 and TRBJ2-1, with D possibly being TRBD1 (6 bases). Germline V gene lookup returns CDR1 SGHVS and CDR2 FNYEAQ. The CDR3 consists of 14 residues. The ends were cut back, 1 base at V and 5 bases at J, with 9 bases in the middle. For the CDR3, the DNA is TGTGCCAGCAGCTTAGAGTCAGGGGACAATGAGCAGTTCTTC. The encoded protein is CASSLESGDNEQFF.

This clone was detected once. V is TRBV29-1 and J is TRBJ1-2; possibly TRBD1 for D (6 bases). This CDR3 is built from 12 residues. CDR1 and CDR2 from the germline V gene are SQVTM and ANQGSEA. Trimming left V 6 bases short and J 4 bases short, with 12 bases between. CDR3 sequence reads: CSVSGDGYGYTF. The CDR3 coding sequence is TGCAGCGTCTCAGGGGATGGCTATGGCTACACCTTC. The entire variable domain, with the rest obtained from reference TRBV29-1 and TRBJ1-2, is as follows: SAVISQKPSRDICQRGTSLTIQCQVDSQVTMMFWYRQQPGQSLTLIATANQGSEATYESGFVIDKFPISRPNLTFSTLTVSNMSPEDSSIYLCSVSGDGYGYTFGSGTRLTVV.

The chain couples TRBV30 to TRBJ2-1, with D possibly TRBD1 on 6 matching bases. Germline CDR1 and CDR2: GTSNPN and SVGIG (reference sequence). The CDR3 runs 15 residues. Trimming removed 3 bases at V and 4 bases at J, with 16 bases between. CDR3 nucleotide sequence: TGTGCCTGGAGAAAAAGGGGGAGTTCTTACAATGAGCAGTTCTTC. Its translation: CAWRKRGSSYNEQFF. Full variable domain (outside the CDR3, taken from reference TRBV30 and TRBJ2-1): SQTIHQWPATLVQPVGSPLSLECTVEGTSNPNLYWYRQAAGRGLQLLFYSVGIGQISSEVPQNLSASRPQDRQFILSSKKLLLSDSGFYLCAWRKRGSSYNEQFFGPGTRLTVL.

The chain joins TRBV11-2 to TRBJ2-3, with TRBD2 matching over 13 bases. The CDR3 has 17 residues. CDR1 SGHAT and CDR2 FQNNGV come from the germline V gene. V lost 3 bases to trimming and J lost 2 bases; unmatched junction nucleotides: 5. CDR3 bases: TGTGCCAGCAGCTTCGAAACTAGCGGGAGGGCCACAGATACGCAGTATTTT. Translation: CASSFETSGRATDTQYF.

The chain joins TRBV28 to TRBJ2-7; TRBD1 matches 9 bases. The CDR3 has 14 amino acids. V lost 4 bases, J lost 4 bases, and 5 bases stayed unmatched. The germline gives CDR1 MDHEN, CDR2 SYDVKM. The CDR3 protein is CASSSMGQGYEQYF. CDR3 sequence (DNA): TGTGCCAGCAGTTCAATGGGACAGGGTTACGAGCAGTACTTC. The full variable domain, with the rest looked up from reference TRBV28 and TRBJ2-7, is DVKVTQSSRYLVKRTGEKVFLECVQDMDHENMFWYRQDPGLGLRLIYFSYDVKMKEKGDIPEGYSVSREKKERFSLILESASTNQTSMYLCASSSMGQGYEQYFGPGTRLTVT.